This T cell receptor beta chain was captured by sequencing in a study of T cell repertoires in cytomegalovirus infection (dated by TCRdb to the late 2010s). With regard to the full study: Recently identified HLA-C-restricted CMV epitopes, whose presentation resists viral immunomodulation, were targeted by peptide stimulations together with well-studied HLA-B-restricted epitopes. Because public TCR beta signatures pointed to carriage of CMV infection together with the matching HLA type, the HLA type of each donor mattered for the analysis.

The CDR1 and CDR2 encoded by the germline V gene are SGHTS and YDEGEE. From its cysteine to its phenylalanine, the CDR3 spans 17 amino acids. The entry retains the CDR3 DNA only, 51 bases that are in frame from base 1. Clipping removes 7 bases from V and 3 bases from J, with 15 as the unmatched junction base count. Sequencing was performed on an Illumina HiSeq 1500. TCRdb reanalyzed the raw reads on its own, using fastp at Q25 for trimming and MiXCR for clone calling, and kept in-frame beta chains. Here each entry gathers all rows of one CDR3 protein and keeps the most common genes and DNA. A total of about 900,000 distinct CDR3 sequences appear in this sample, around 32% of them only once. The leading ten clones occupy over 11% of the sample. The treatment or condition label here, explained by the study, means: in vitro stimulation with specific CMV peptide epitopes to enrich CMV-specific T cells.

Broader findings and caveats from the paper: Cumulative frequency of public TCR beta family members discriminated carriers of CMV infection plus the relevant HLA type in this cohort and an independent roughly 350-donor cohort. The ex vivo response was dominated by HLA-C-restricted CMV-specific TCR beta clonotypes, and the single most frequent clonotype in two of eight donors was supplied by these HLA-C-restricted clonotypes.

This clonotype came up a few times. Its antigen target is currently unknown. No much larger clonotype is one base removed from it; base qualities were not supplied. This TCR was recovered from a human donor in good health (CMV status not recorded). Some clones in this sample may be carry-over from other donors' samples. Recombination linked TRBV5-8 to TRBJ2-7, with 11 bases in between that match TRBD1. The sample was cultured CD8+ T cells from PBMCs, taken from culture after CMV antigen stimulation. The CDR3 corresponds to CASDDGTGGAIGYEQYF. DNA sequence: TGTGCCAGCGACGATGGGACAGGGGGGGCGATAGGCTACGAGCAGTACTTC.